The rows below give T cell receptor beta chains drawn from one sample of a study of early T cells in non-severe SARS-CoV-2 infection. TCRdb recomputed calls from the 5' RACE reads with MiXCR, one row per CDR3 protein. The table includes approximately 50,000 distinct CDR3 sequences, around an eighth detected once. Material: whole blood. Receptors originate from an adult who was a healthcare worker with PCR-confirmed SARS-CoV-2 infection or an uninfected control (not recorded which). Each CDR3 is given with its conserved first and last residue. The D gene is left open where the match is weak. Clone size is shown for a subset of rows, as once, few, many or a class of expanded clone.

D gene: TRBD2; J gene: TRBJ2-1; V gene: TRBV9; clone size: few; CDR3 protein: CASSPRGSGGGNEQFF; CDR3 DNA: TGTGCCAGCAGCCCCCGGGGTAGCGGGGGGGGGAATGAGCAGTTCTTC
D gene: .; J gene: TRBJ1-1; V gene: TRBV6-5; clone size: .; CDR3 protein: CASSYSAGSDTEAFF; CDR3 DNA: TGTGCCAGCAGTTACTCGGCGGGGTCCGACACTGAAGCTTTCTTT
D gene: TRBD1; J gene: TRBJ2-5; V gene: TRBV2; clone size: many; CDR3 protein: CASSEGQGPETQYF; CDR3 DNA: TGTGCCAGCAGTGAAGGACAGGGGCCCGAGACCCAGTACTTC
D gene: TRBD2; J gene: TRBJ2-3; V gene: TRBV5-1; clone size: .; CDR3 protein: CASSSWPERGDTQYF; CDR3 DNA: TGCGCCAGCAGTTCCTGGCCTGAGCGGGGGGATACGCAGTATTTT
D gene: TRBD1; J gene: TRBJ2-5; V gene: TRBV4-1; clone size: many; CDR3 protein: CASSQLHQQGLETQYF; CDR3 DNA: TGCGCCAGCAGCCAGCTCCACCAACAGGGGCTAGAGACCCAGTACTTC
D gene: TRBD1; J gene: TRBJ2-5; V gene: TRBV7-9; clone size: .; CDR3 protein: CASSSTGGRQETQYF; CDR3 DNA: TGTGCCAGCAGCTCTACAGGGGGCCGCCAAGAGACCCAGTACTTC
D gene: TRBD1; J gene: TRBJ1-6; V gene: TRBV7-9; clone size: many; CDR3 protein: CASRERQGWNSPLHF; CDR3 DNA: TGTGCCAGCAGAGAGCGACAGGGGTGGAATTCACCCCTCCACTTT
D gene: .; J gene: TRBJ2-5; V gene: TRBV25-1; clone size: many; CDR3 protein: CASSEVPRGTQYF; CDR3 DNA: TGTGCCAGCAGTGAAGTTCCCAGGGGGACCCAGTACTTC
D gene: TRBD1; J gene: TRBJ1-2; V gene: TRBV6-5; clone size: many; CDR3 protein: CASNPQGALGYGYTF; CDR3 DNA: TGTGCCAGCAACCCTCAGGGGGCGCTTGGCTATGGCTACACCTTC
D gene: .; J gene: TRBJ2-2; V gene: TRBV5-3; clone size: few; CDR3 protein: CARSSKTVNTGELFF; CDR3 DNA: TGTGCCAGAAGCAGCAAGACCGTGAACACCGGGGAGCTGTTTTTT
D gene: .; J gene: TRBJ2-3; V gene: TRBV11-2; clone size: many; CDR3 protein: CASSSPRGDTQYF; CDR3 DNA: TGTGCCAGCAGCTCGCCAAGGGGAGATACGCAGTATTTT
D gene: .; J gene: TRBJ1-1; V gene: TRBV6-5; clone size: many; CDR3 protein: CASSPDTEVAFF; CDR3 DNA: TGTGCCAGCAGCCCAGACACCGAGGTAGCTTTCTTT
D gene: .; J gene: TRBJ2-1; V gene: TRBV20-1; clone size: .; CDR3 protein: CSARRQYNEQFF; CDR3 DNA: TGCAGTGCTAGGAGACAGTACAATGAGCAGTTCTTC
D gene: .; J gene: TRBJ2-3; V gene: TRBV13; clone size: .; CDR3 protein: CASSFRGPSTDTQYF; CDR3 DNA: TGTGCCAGCAGCTTTCGGGGCCCGAGCACAGATACGCAGTATTTT
D gene: .; J gene: TRBJ1-1; V gene: TRBV7-2; clone size: few; CDR3 protein: CASSVDRNTEAFF; CDR3 DNA: TGTGCCAGCAGCGTCGACAGGAACACTGAAGCTTTCTTT
D gene: TRBD1; J gene: TRBJ2-7; V gene: TRBV20-1; clone size: many; CDR3 protein: CSARDPGTGYEQYF; CDR3 DNA: TGCAGTGCTAGAGACCCCGGGACAGGCTACGAGCAGTACTTC
D gene: .; J gene: TRBJ1-6; V gene: TRBV2; clone size: many; CDR3 protein: CASSEGPYSPLHF; CDR3 DNA: TGTGCCAGCAGTGAGGGCCCCTATTCACCCCTCCACTTT
D gene: .; J gene: TRBJ2-1; V gene: TRBV7-8; clone size: few; CDR3 protein: CASSLRVLSSYNEQFF; CDR3 DNA: TGTGCCAGCAGCTTAAGAGTTCTTAGCTCCTACAATGAGCAGTTCTTC
D gene: .; J gene: TRBJ1-2; V gene: TRBV19; clone size: .; CDR3 protein: CASSISISDRGYGYTF; CDR3 DNA: TGTGCCAGTAGTATATCCATCTCCGACAGAGGCTATGGCTACACCTTC
D gene: TRBD2; J gene: TRBJ2-3; V gene: TRBV18; clone size: few; CDR3 protein: CASSPPSGVIDTQYF; CDR3 DNA: TGTGCCAGCTCACCACCTAGCGGGGTCATAGATACGCAGTATTTT
D gene: .; J gene: TRBJ2-5; V gene: TRBV11-2; clone size: .; CDR3 protein: CDSSLRGETQYF; CDR3 DNA: TGTGACAGCAGCTTACGGGGAGAGACCCAGTACTTC
D gene: TRBD1; J gene: TRBJ2-7; V gene: TRBV9; clone size: many; CDR3 protein: CASSSTGTASYEQYF; CDR3 DNA: TGTGCCAGCAGCTCAACCGGGACAGCCTCCTACGAGCAGTACTTC
D gene: .; J gene: TRBJ1-2; V gene: TRBV5-1; clone size: many; CDR3 protein: CASSLERANYGYTF; CDR3 DNA: TGCGCCAGCAGCTTGGAGAGGGCTAACTATGGCTACACCTTC
D gene: .; J gene: TRBJ2-7; V gene: TRBV2; clone size: .; CDR3 protein: CASSEARLAQYF; CDR3 DNA: TGTGCCAGCAGTGAAGCGCGCCTAGCGCAGTACTTC
D gene: .; J gene: TRBJ1-1; V gene: TRBV7-9; clone size: .; CDR3 protein: CASSSPAQAPLEAFF; CDR3 DNA: TGTGCCAGCAGCTCCCCTGCACAGGCACCCCTTGAAGCTTTCTTT
D gene: .; J gene: TRBJ2-3; V gene: TRBV5-1; clone size: few; CDR3 protein: CASSLGDTDTQYF; CDR3 DNA: TGCGCCAGCAGCTTAGGGGACACAGATACGCAGTATTTT
D gene: TRBD1; J gene: TRBJ2-7; V gene: TRBV6-1; clone size: .; CDR3 protein: CASRNTGQVPEEQYF; CDR3 DNA: TGTGCCAGCAGGAACACAGGACAGGTTCCGGAGGAGCAGTACTTC
D gene: .; J gene: TRBJ1-2; V gene: TRBV21-1; clone size: few; CDR3 protein: CASSPGGPGGKSWGYTF; CDR3 DNA: TGTGCCAGCAGCCCCGGGGGCCCAGGGGGCAAATCTTGGGGCTACACCTTC
D gene: TRBD1; J gene: TRBJ1-4; V gene: TRBV19; clone size: many; CDR3 protein: CASMRTGRSRNEKLFF; CDR3 DNA: TGTGCCAGTATGAGGACAGGCCGATCGAGGAATGAAAAACTGTTTTTT
D gene: .; J gene: TRBJ1-1; V gene: TRBV7-2; clone size: few; CDR3 protein: CASSPTREGMNTEAFF; CDR3 DNA: TGTGCCAGCAGCCCCACAAGGGAGGGCATGAACACTGAAGCTTTCTTT
D gene: TRBD2; J gene: TRBJ2-7; V gene: TRBV18; clone size: .; CDR3 protein: CASSPTSGGAKEQYF; CDR3 DNA: TGTGCCAGCTCACCGACTAGCGGGGGGGCGAAGGAGCAGTACTTC
D gene: .; J gene: TRBJ1-4; V gene: TRBV20-1; clone size: few; CDR3 protein: CSATTREPHVGKLFF; CDR3 DNA: TGCAGTGCTACAACCAGGGAACCCCACGTGGGAAAACTGTTTTTT